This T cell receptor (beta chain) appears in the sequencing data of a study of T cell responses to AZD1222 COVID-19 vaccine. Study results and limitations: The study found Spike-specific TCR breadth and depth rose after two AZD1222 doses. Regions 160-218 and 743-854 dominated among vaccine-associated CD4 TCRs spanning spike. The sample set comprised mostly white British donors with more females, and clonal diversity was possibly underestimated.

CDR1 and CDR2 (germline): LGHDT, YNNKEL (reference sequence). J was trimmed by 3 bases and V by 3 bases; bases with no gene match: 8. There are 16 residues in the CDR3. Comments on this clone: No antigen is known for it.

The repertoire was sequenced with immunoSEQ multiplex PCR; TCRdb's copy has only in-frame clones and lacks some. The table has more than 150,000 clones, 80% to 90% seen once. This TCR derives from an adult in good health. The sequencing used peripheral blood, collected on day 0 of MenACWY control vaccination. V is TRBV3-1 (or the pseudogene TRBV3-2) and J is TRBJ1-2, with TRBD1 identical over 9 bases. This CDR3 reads CASSQSDRGNDYGYTF. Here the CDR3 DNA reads TGTGCCAGCAGCCAGTCGGACAGGGGAAATGACTATGGCTACACCTTC.